Reported below is one TCR beta chain. Its target is unknown. CDR1 is SNHLY, CDR2 FYNNEI, per germline. The V and J ends lost 4 bases and 4 bases, in that order; junction bases with no gene match: 6. CDR3 length: 15 amino acids. TCRdb processed the 5' RACE reads anew with MiXCR; each CDR3 protein has one entry. The sample carries roughly 130,000 distinct CDR3 sequences, about 8% recorded once. This specimen belongs to a study of CD8 T cells in ankylosing spondylitis. General study results and limits: Some of these motif variants have turned up before, in reports on reactive arthritis synovial fluid and blood. CD8+ cells made up the disease-linked clones, which were relatively rare in peripheral blood. As reported, disease-linked clones showed significant enrichment in matched ankylosing spondylitis synovial fluid.

The sequencing input was synovial fluid, either unsorted or a sorted T cell fraction (not recorded which). This chain uses TRBV2 with TRBJ1-2; TRBD1 agrees at 10 bases. This TCR was sampled from a male donor with ankylosing spondylitis. CDR3 sequence (DNA): TGTGCCAGCAGTGTGACAGGGGGCAGCACCTATGGCTACACCTTC. It specifies CASSVTGGSTYGYTF.